The sequence of this T cell receptor (beta chain) was determined in a study of CD8+ T cells in alopecia areata. Across the study: Treatment comprised oral tofacitinib, 5 to 10 mg twice daily, in treated patients.

A FACSAria was used to sort CD4+ and CD8+ T cells. These cells came from PBMCs. The V gene end was trimmed by 5 bases and the J gene end by 4 bases; junction bases not matched to a gene: 8. Germline assignment: CDR1 ENHRY and CDR2 SYGVKD. The CDR3 contains 14 residues. RNA was isolated and reverse transcribed to cDNA, the sequencing template. Some clones are missing from TCRdb's copy, which holds only in-frame ones; the method was immunoSEQ multiplex PCR. The sample shows some 150,000 clones, about three fifths of them seen only once. V is TRBV10-3 and J is TRBJ2-7; 7 bases fit TRBD1. The TCR originated in a human donor with alopecia areata. Sequencing used CD4+ T cells sorted from blood, obtained at week 0. This CDR3 is CAISNTGVEYEQYF. The CDR3 nucleotides read TGTGCCATCAGTAACACAGGGGTGGAGTACGAGCAGTACTTC.